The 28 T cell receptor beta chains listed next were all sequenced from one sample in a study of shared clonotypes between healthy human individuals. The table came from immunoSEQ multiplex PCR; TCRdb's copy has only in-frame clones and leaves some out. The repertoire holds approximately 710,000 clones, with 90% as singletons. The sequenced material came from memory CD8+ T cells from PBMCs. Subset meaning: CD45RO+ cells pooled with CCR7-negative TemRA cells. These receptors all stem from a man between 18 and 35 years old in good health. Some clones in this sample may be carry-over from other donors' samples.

CDR3 coding DNA: TGTGCCAGCAGCTTGGCGGATGAAGGGGGATTCGAGCAGTACTTC. Translating gives CASSLADEGGFEQYF. This chain joins TRBV5-6 and TRBJ2-7; the D gene is possibly TRBD1 (6 bases). The CDR3 runs to 15 residues. The V gene's germline CDR1 is SGHDT and CDR2 YYEEEE. V gave up 0 bases and J gave up 6 bases, with 16 bases separating them.

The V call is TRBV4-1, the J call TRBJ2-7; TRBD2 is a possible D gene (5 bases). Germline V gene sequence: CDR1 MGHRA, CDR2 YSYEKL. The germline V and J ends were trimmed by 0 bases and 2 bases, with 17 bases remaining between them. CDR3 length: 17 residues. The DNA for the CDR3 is TGCGCCAGCAGCCAAGATCGGGCTTCGGCTAGCCCCTACGAGCAGTACTTC. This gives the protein CASSQDRASASPYEQYF.

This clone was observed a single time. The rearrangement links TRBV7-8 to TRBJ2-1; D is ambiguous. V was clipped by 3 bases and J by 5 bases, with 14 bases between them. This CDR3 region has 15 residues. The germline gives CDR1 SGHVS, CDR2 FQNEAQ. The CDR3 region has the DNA TGTGCCAGCAGCTTGATGTATACCTACGACAATGAGCAGTTCTTC. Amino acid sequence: CASSLMYTYDNEQFF.

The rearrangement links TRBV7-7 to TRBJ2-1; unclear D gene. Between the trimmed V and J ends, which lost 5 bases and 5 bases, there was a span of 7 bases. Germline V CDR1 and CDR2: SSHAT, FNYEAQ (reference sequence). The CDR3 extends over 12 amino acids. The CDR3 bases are TGTGCCAGCAGCGCTGACAACAATGAGCAGTTCTTC. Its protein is CASSADNNEQFF.

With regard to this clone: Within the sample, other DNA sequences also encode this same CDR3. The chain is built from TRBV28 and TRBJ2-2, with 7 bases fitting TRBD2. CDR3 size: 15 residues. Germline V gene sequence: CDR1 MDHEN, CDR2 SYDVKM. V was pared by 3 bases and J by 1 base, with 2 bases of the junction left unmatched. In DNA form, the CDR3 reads TGTGCCAGCAGTTTTTTAGCGGGGAACACCGGGGAGCTGTTTTTT. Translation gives CASSFLAGNTGELFF.

CDR3: CASSHLETSGRLYEQYF. The CDR3 DNA is TGTGCCAGCAGCCACCTGGAGACTAGCGGGAGGTTGTACGAGCAGTACTTC. V gene TRBV14 combines with J gene TRBJ2-7; 13 bases are a match to TRBD2. With 3 bases clipped from V and 4 bases from J, the junction kept 9 bases outside the gene matches. CDR1 is SGHDN, CDR2 FVKESK, per germline. CDR3 length: 17 residues.

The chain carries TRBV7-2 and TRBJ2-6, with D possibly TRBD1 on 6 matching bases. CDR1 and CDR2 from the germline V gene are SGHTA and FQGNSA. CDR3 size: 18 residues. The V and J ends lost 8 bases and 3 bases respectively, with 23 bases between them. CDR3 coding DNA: TGTGCCAGCTCTCCCGACCAGGGGCTTATCGGTGGGGCCAACGTCCTGACTTTC. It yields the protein CASSPDQGLIGGANVLTF.

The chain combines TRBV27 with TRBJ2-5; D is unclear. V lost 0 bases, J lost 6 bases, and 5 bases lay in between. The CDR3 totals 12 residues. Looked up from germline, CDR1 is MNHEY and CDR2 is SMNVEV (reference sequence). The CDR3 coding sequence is TGTGCCAGCAGTTTATCAGGGAAGACCCAGTACTTC. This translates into CASSLSGKTQYF.

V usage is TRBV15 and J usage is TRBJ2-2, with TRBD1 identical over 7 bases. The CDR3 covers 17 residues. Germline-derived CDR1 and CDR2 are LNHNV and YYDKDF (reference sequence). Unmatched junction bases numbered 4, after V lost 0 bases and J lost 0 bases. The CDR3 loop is CATSRDRGQANTGELFF. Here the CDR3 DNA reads TGTGCCACCAGCAGAGATCGTGGACAGGCGAACACCGGGGAGCTGTTTTTT.

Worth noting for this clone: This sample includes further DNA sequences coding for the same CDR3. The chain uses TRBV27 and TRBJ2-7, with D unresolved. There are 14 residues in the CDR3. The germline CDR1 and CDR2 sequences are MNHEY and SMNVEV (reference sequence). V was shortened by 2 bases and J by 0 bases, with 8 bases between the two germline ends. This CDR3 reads CASSLAGSSYEQYF. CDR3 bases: TGTGCCAGCAGTTTAGCAGGTAGCTCCTACGAGCAGTACTTC.

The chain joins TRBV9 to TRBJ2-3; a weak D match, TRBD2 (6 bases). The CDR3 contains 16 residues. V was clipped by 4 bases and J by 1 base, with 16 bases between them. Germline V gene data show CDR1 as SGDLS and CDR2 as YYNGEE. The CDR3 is CASSPRGGRRTDTQYF. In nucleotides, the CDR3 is TGTGCCAGCAGCCCCCGCGGAGGGAGGCGCACAGATACGCAGTATTTT. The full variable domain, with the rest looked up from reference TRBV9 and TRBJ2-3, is DSGVTQTPKHLITATGQRVTLRCSPRSGDLSVYWYQQSLDQGLQFLIQYYNGEERAKGNILERFSAQQFPDLHSELNLSSLELGDSALYFCASSPRGGRRTDTQYFGPGTRLTVL.

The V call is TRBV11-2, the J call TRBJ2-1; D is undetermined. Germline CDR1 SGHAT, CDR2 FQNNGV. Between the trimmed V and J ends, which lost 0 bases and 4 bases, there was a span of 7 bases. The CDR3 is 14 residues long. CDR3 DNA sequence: TGTGCCAGCAGCTTAGATTCAGATTACAATGAGCAGTTCTTC. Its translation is CASSLDSDYNEQFF.

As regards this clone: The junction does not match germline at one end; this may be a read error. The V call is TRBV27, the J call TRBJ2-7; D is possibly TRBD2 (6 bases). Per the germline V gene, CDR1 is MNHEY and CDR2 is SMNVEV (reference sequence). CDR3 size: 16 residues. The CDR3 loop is CASSLPRDLFSHEQYF. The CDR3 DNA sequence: TGTGCCAGCAGTTTACCCCGGGACTTGTTCTCCCACGAGCAGTACTTC.

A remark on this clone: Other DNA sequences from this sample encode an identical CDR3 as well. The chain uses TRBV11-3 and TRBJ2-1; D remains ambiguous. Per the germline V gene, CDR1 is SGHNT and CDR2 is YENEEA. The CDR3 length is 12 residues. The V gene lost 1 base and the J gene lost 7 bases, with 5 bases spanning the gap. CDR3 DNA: TGTGCCAGCAGCTTAGGCTGGAATGAGCAGTTCTTC. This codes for CASSLGWNEQFF. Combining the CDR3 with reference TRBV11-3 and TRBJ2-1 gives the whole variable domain EAGVVQSPRYKIIEKKQPVAFWCNPISGHNTLYWYLQNLGQGPELLIRYENEEAVDDSQLPKDRFSAERLKGVDSTLKIQPAELGDSAVYLCASSLGWNEQFFGPGTRLTVL.

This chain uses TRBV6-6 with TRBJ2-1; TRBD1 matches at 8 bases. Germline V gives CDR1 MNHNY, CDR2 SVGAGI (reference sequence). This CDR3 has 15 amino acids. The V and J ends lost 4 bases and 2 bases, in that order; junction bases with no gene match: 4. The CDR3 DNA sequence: TGTGCCAGCAGTTCGCGGGACAGGACCTACAATGAGCAGTTCTTC. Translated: CASSSRDRTYNEQFF.

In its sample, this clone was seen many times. CDR3 sequence reads: CASSEVAGGYNEQFF. The CDR3, as DNA: TGTGCCAGCAGTGAAGTTGCAGGGGGCTACAATGAGCAGTTCTTC. V usage is TRBV6-1 and J usage is TRBJ2-1; TRBD1 aligns across 7 bases. With 1 base clipped from V and 3 bases from J, the junction kept 3 bases outside the gene matches. This CDR3 spans 15 amino acids. Germline lookup yields CDR1 MNHNS and CDR2 SASEGT.

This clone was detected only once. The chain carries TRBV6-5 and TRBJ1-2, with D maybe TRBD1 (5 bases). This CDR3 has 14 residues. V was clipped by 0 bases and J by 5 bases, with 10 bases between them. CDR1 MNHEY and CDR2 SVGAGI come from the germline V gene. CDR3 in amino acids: CASSYSGPGYGYTF. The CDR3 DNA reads TGTGCCAGCAGTTACTCAGGACCAGGGTATGGCTACACCTTC.

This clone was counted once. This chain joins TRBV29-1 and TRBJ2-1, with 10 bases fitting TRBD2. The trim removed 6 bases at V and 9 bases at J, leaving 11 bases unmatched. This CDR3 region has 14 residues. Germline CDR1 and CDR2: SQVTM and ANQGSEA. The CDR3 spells CSVLPLAGVSEQFF. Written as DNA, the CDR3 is TGCAGCGTCCTCCCCCTAGCGGGAGTATCTGAGCAGTTCTTC.

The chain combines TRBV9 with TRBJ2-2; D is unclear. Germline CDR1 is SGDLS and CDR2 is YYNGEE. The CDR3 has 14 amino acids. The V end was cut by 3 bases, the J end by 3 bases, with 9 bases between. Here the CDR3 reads CASSDRAHTGELFF. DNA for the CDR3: TGTGCCAGCAGCGACCGGGCCCACACCGGGGAGCTGTTTTTT.

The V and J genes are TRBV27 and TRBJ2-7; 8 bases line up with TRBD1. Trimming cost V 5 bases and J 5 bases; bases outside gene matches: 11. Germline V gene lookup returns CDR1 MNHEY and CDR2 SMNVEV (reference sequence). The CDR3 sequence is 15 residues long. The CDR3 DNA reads TGTGCCAGCAGTCCAGGGACAGGCTATATCCACGAGCAGTACTTC. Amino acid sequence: CASSPGTGYIHEQYF.

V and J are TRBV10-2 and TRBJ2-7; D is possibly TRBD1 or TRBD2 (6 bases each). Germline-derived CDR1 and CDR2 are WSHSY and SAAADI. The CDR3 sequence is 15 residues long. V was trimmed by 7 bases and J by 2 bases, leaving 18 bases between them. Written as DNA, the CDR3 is TGCGCCAGCACCGAACGACAGGAGGGGACCTACGAGCAGTACTTC. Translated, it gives CASTERQEGTYEQYF.

The CDR3 is CASSLVLTEAFF. In DNA, the CDR3 is TGTGCCAGCAGCTTAGTTCTAACTGAAGCTTTCTTT. The chain links TRBV7-8 to TRBJ1-1; no firm D call. The germline gives CDR1 SGHVS, CDR2 FQNEAQ. The CDR3 totals 12 residues. V lost 1 base, J lost 5 bases, and 5 bases lay in between.

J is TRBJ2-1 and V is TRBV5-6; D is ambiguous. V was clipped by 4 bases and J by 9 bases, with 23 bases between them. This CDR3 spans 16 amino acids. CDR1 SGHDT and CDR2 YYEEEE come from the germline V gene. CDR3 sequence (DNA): TGTGCCAGCAGCGCCCCCCCTGGGATTAGCATTATTGAGCAGTTCTTC. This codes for CASSAPPGISIIEQFF.

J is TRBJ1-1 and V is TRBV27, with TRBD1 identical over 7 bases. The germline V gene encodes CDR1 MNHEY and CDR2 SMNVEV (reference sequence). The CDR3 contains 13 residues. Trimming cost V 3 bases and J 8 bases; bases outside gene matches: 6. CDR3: CASSFTGAPEAFF. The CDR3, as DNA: TGTGCCAGCAGTTTTACAGGGGCCCCCGAAGCTTTCTTT.

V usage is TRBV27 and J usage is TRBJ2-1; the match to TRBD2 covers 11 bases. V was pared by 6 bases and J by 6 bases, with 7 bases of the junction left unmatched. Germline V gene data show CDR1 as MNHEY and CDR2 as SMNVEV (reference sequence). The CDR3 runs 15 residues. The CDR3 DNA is TGTGCCAGCAGGTTAGCGGGAGGGCCGTTCAATGAGCAGTTCTTC. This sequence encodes CASRLAGGPFNEQFF.

In DNA form, the CDR3 reads TGTGCCAGCAGCGGGGGGGCTATGCAAGAGACCCAGTACTTC. Its translation is CASSGGAMQETQYF. This chain uses TRBV9 with TRBJ2-5, with D perhaps TRBD1 or TRBD2 (6 bases each). Germline loops: CDR1 SGDLS, CDR2 YYNGEE. With 3 bases removed from V and 2 bases from J, the gap between germline ends came to 11 bases. The CDR3 is 14 residues long.

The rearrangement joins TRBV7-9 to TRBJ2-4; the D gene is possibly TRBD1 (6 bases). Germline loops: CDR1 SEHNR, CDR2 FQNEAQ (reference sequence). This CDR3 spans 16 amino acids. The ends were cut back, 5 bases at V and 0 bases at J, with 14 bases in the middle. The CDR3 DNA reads TGTGCCAGCAGCCACCGGGACACTATAGCCAAAAACATTCAGTACTTC. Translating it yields CASSHRDTIAKNIQYF.

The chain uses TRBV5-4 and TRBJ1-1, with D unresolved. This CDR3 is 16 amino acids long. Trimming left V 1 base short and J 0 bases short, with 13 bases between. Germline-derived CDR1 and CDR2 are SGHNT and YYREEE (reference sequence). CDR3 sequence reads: CASSLSGGRLNTEAFF. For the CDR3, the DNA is TGTGCCAGCAGCTTGTCCGGAGGCAGGCTGAACACTGAAGCTTTCTTT.